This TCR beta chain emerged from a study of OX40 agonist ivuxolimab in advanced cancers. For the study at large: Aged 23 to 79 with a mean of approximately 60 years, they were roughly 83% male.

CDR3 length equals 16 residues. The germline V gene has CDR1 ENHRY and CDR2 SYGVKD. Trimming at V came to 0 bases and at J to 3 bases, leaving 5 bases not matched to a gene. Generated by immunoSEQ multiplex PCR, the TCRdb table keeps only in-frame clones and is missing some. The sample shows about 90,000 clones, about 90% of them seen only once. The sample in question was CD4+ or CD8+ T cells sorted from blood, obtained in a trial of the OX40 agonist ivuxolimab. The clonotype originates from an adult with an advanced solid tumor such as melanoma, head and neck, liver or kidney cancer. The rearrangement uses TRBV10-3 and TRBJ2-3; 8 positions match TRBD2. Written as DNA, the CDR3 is TGTGCCATCAGTGAGTCGACCGGGGGGGAGACAGATACGCAGTATTTT. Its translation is CAISESTGGETDTQYF.